The 3 T cell receptor beta chains below were found in one sample sequenced in a study of cytomegalovirus exposure and HLA in healthy donors. Use of 60 Vbeta and 13 Jbeta primers characterized the PCR. The method was immunoSEQ multiplex PCR; TCRdb's version includes in-frame clones alone and lacks a portion of them. The sample carries under 200,000 clones, 82% recorded once. Material for sequencing was PBMCs. These receptors originate from a male donor in good health and CMV-seronegative.

This chain uses TRBV4-2 with TRBJ2-5; TRBD1 might be the D (5 bases). Trimming pared 2 bases from V and 2 bases from J, leaving 6 bases between. The CDR3 is 13 residues long. Germline lookup yields CDR1 LGHNA and CDR2 YNFKEQ. CDR3: CASSQRTQETQYF. The CDR3, as DNA: TGTGCCAGCAGCCAAAGGACACAAGAGACCCAGTACTTC.

The gene calls are TRBV20-1 and TRBJ2-1; D possibly corresponds to TRBD1 (6 bases). V was pared by 5 bases and J by 9 bases, with 11 bases between. Germline V gives CDR1 DFQATT, CDR2 SNEGSKA (reference sequence). CDR3 length equals 11 residues. DNA of the CDR3: TGCAGTGCTGCAGGGGTTGGTGAGCAGTTCTTC. Encoded protein: CSAAGVGEQFF.

The V call is TRBV29-1, the J call TRBJ2-1; 7 bases are shared with TRBD1. Germline-derived CDR1 and CDR2 are SQVTM and ANQGSEA. The junction had 9 bases not matched to a gene; V was cut back by 4 bases and J by 3 bases. The CDR3 totals 15 residues. The CDR3 loop reads CSVGKGTVRYNEQFF. CDR3 nucleotide sequence: TGCAGCGTTGGGAAGGGGACAGTACGCTACAATGAGCAGTTCTTC.